Listed below are T cell receptor beta chains from one sample, sequenced in a study of T cell responses to AZD1222 COVID-19 vaccine. Clones were read by immunoSEQ multiplex PCR, and TCRdb kept only the in-frame ones, dropping some. This sample has about 80,000 clones, with roughly 90% found just once. The source was peripheral blood, collected on day 0 of AZD1222 vaccination. The receptors come from an adult in good health. The conserved cysteine and the conserved F or W are not part of the CDR3 here.

CDR3: ASSLGRETEAF
V: TRBV5-1
J: TRBJ1-1

CDR3: AWSSGLFVYEQY
V: TRBV30
J: TRBJ2-7

CDR3: ASSRDRAYNEQF
V: TRBV7-9
J: TRBJ2-1

CDR3: ASSLRQGNEKLF
V: TRBV7-2
J: TRBJ1-4

CDR3: ASSIRASAEAF
V: TRBV19
J: TRBJ1-1

CDR3: ASSQVLGDDSPLH
V: TRBV3-1/TRBV3-2
J: TRBJ1-6

CDR3: ASSDNRDYLNTGELF
V: TRBV6-2/TRBV6-3
J: TRBJ2-2

CDR3: SVEDPRGTYEQY
V: TRBV29-1
J: TRBJ2-7

CDR3: ASSSGPGLTSSTDTQY
V: TRBV27
J: TRBJ2-3

CDR3: ASSPGVGHQANVLT
V: TRBV5-4
J: TRBJ2-6

CDR3: SVETSSYEQY
V: TRBV29-1
J: TRBJ2-7

CDR3: ASSFREAGGYTGELF
V: TRBV7-6
J: TRBJ2-2

CDR3: ASSLTASYEQY
V: TRBV5-5
J: TRBJ2-7

CDR3: AISESADTDTQY
V: TRBV10-3
J: TRBJ2-3

CDR3: ASKRQQNEQF
V: TRBV12-3/TRBV12-4
J: TRBJ2-1

CDR3: ASSLKTGFDQPQH
V: TRBV27
J: TRBJ1-5

CDR3: ASQGQPPGELF
V: TRBV10-2
J: TRBJ2-2

CDR3: ASTDSPNYGYT
V: TRBV27
J: TRBJ1-2

CDR3: ASSTRGYGYT
V: TRBV28
J: TRBJ1-2

CDR3: ASSLRMNEQF
V: TRBV11-2
J: TRBJ2-1

CDR3: ASSRGLAGVSYEQY
V: TRBV9
J: TRBJ2-7

CDR3: ASSLLGTSGDGVTDTQY
V: TRBV5-6
J: TRBJ2-3

CDR3: ASSFEGQKTDTQY
V: TRBV5-4
J: TRBJ2-3

CDR3: ATRYGRRDEQF
V: TRBV19
J: TRBJ2-1

CDR3: SAGRGTADEQF
V: TRBV29-1
J: TRBJ2-1

CDR3: ASSLVTSGSPSYEQY
V: TRBV5-1
J: TRBJ2-7

CDR3: ASSPYSGTRARVAEAF
V: TRBV7-6
J: TRBJ1-1

CDR3: ASSQDRSSGTIY
V: TRBV14
J: TRBJ1-3

CDR3: ASSLEGRGVVPVYEQY
V: TRBV7-2
J: TRBJ2-7

CDR3: ASRPQGAQGTGELF
V: TRBV11-3
J: TRBJ2-2

CDR3: AIKGGTYNEQF
V: TRBV10-3
J: TRBJ2-1

CDR3: ASSQDFQRDYEQY
V: TRBV3-1/TRBV3-2
J: TRBJ2-7

CDR3: ASRTDTQY
V: TRBV2
J: TRBJ2-3

CDR3: ASSEIKGIGEQY
V: TRBV6-1
J: TRBJ2-7

CDR3: ASSPTGGSFWTEAF
V: TRBV18
J: TRBJ1-1

CDR3: ASTRWGLAGGGLTDTQY
V: TRBV7-8
J: TRBJ2-3

CDR3: ASSSTPNTGELF
V: TRBV5-1
J: TRBJ2-2

CDR3: ASSFEIAGGYNEQF
V: TRBV7-2
J: TRBJ2-1

CDR3: ASSWLERADTQY
V: TRBV7-9
J: TRBJ2-3

CDR3: ATSAGTGTSNQPQH
V: TRBV24-1
J: TRBJ1-5

CDR3: ASSQERRGLEKLF
V: TRBV4-3
J: TRBJ1-4

CDR3: ASNNPQGNTEAF
V: TRBV7-9
J: TRBJ1-1

CDR3: ASSLPRTQQH
V: TRBV28
J: TRBJ1-5

CDR3: ATSRDLSRGYEQY
V: TRBV15
J: TRBJ2-7

CDR3: ASSALRESPLH
V: TRBV9
J: TRBJ1-6

CDR3: ASSRGTSGSINEQF
V: TRBV5-8
J: TRBJ2-1

CDR3: AWSSGTSRV
V: TRBV30
J: TRBJ2-1

CDR3: ASSFNRATEAF
V: TRBV7-3
J: TRBJ1-1

CDR3: ASSLQAVDYEQY
V: TRBV7-2
J: TRBJ2-7

CDR3: AISENDRPQPQH
V: TRBV10-3
J: TRBJ1-5

CDR3: ASRELGSQTEKLF
V: TRBV5-1
J: TRBJ1-4

CDR3: ASSPPDRPVYYGYT
V: TRBV18
J: TRBJ1-2

CDR3: ASRDSYSYNEQF
V: TRBV6-5
J: TRBJ2-1